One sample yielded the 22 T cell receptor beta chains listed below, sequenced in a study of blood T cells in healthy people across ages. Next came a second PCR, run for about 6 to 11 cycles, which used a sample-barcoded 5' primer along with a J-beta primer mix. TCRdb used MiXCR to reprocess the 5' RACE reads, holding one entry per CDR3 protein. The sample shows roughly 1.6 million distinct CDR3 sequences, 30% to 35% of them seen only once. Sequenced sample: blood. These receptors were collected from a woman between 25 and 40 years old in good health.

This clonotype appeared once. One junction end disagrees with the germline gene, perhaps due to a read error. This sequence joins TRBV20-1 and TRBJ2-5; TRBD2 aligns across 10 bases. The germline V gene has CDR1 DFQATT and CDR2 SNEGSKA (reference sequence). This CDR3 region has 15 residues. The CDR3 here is CSARFLGLAEDTQYF. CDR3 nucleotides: TGCAGTGCTAGATTCCTCGGACTAGCGGAAGACACCCAGTACTTC.

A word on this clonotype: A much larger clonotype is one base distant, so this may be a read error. The CDR3 loop is CAIQRGYTDMQYF. CDR3 nucleotides: TGTGCCATCCAGCGGGGGTACACAGATATGCAGTATTTT. The gene calls are TRBV12-3 or TRBV12-4 and TRBJ2-3, with TRBD2 matching 8 bases. The CDR3 runs 13 residues.

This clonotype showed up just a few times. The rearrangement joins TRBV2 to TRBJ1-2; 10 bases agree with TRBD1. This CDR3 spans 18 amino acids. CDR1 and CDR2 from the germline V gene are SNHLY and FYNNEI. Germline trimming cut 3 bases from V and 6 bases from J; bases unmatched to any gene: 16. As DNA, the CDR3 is TGTGCCAGCAGTGATTCCGTCTTAACCGGGACAGGGGAGGATGGCTACACCTTC. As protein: CASSDSVLTGTGEDGYTF.

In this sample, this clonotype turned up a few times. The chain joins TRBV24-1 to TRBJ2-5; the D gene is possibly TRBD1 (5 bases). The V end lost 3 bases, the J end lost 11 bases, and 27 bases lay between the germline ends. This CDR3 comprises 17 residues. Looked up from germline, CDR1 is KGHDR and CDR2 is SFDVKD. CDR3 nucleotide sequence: TGTGCCACCAGTGATCCCAGACAGCGAGGCCCGTTTGCTCGGCAGTACTTC. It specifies CATSDPRQRGPFARQYF.

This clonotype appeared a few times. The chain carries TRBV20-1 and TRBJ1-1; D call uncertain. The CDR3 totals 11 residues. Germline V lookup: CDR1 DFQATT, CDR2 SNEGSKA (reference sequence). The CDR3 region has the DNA TGCGCCCTAGAGAAGAACACTGAAGCTTTCTTT. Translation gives CALEKNTEAFF.

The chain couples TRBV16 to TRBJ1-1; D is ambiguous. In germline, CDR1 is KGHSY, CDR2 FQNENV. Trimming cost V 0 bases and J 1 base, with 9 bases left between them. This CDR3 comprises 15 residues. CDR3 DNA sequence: TGTGCCAGCAGCCAATCAAAAAGCTCGAACACTGAAGCTTTCTTT. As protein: CASSQSKSSNTEAFF.

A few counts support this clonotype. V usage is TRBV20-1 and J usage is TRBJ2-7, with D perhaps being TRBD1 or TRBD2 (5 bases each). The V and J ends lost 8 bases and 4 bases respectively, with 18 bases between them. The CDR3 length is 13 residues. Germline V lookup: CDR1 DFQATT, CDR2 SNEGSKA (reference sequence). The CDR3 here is CSPNLRDRYEQYF. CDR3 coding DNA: TGCAGTCCCAACCTTCGGGACCGTTACGAGCAGTACTTC.

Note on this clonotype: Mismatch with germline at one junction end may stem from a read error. CDR3 sequence: CSATRMSGHRSGERFF. The CDR3 bases are TGCAGTGCTACTCGAATGAGCGGGCATAGGTCCGGCGAGCGGTTTTTT. The V call is TRBV20-1, the J call TRBJ2-2; tentatively, D is TRBD2 (6 bases). Looked up from germline, CDR1 is DFQATT and CDR2 is SNEGSKA (reference sequence). The length of the CDR3 is 16 residues.

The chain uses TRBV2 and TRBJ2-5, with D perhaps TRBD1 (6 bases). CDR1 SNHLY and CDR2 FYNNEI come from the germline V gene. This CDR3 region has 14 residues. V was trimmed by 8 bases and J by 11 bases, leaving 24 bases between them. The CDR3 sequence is CASGSGQGTYGQYF. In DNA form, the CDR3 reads TGTGCCAGCGGATCAGGTCAGGGGACCTACGGGCAGTACTTC.

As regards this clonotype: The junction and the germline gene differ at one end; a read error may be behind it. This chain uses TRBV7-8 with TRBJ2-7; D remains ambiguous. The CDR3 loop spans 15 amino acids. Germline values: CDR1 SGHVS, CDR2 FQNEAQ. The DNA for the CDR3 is TGTGCCAGCAGCCCCCGGTCAGCGAACCCCTACGGGCAGTACTTC. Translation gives CASSPRSANPYGQYF.

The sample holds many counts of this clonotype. The CDR3 here is CATSRGSGGWGTDTQYF. In nucleotides, the CDR3 is TGTGCCACCAGCAGAGGGAGCGGGGGTTGGGGCACAGATACGCAGTATTTT. V gene TRBV15 combines with J gene TRBJ2-3; 8 bases map to TRBD2. The V and J ends lost 1 base and 1 base, in that order; junction bases with no gene match: 7. The CDR3 totals 17 residues. CDR1 is LNHNV, CDR2 YYDKDF, per germline (reference sequence).

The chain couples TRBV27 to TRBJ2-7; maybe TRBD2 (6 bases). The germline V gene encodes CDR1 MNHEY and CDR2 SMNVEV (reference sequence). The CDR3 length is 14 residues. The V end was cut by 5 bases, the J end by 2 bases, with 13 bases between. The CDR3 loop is CASSLLTSPYEQYF. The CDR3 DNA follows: TGTGCCAGCAGTCTACTGACTAGTCCCTACGAGCAGTACTTC.

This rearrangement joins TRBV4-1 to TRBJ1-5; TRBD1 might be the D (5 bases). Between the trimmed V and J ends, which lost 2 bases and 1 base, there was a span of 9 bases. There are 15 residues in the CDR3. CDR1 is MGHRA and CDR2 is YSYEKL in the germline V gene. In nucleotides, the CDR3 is TGCGCCAGCAGCCAATTGGGGCGGAGCAATCAGCCCCAGCATTTT. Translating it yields CASSQLGRSNQPQHF.

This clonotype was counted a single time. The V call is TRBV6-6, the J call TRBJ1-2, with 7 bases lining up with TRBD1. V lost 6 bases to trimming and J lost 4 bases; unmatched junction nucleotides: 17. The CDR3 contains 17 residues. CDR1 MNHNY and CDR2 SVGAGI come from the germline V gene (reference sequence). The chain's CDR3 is CASSPKTGTHRSYGYTF. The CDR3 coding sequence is TGTGCCAGCAGCCCTAAGACAGGGACACACCGTTCCTATGGCTACACCTTC.

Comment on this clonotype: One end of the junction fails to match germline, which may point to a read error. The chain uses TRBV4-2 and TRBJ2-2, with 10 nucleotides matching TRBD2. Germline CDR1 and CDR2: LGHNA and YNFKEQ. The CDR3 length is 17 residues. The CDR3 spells CTSSHHWTSGSTGELFF. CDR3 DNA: TGTACCAGCAGCCATCATTGGACTAGCGGATCCACCGGGGAGCTGTTTTTT.

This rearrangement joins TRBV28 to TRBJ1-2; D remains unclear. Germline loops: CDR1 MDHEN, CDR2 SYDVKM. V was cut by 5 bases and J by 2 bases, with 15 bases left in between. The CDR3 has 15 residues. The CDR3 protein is CASSTPMGDNYGYTF. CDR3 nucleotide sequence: TGTGCCAGCAGTACCCCGATGGGAGACAACTATGGCTACACCTTC.

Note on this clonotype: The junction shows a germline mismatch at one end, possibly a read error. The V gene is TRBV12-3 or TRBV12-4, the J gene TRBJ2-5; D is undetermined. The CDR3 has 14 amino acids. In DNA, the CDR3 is TGTGTCAGCAGTTGGTCACACGGCGTAGAGACCCAGTACTTC. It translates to CVSSWSHGVETQYF.

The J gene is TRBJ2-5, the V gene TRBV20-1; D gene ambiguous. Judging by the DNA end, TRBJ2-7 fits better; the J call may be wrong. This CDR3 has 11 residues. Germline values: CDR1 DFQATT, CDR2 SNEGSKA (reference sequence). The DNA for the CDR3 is TGCAGTGTTCCTGAATTCAACGAGCAGTACTTC. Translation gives CSVPEFNEQYF.

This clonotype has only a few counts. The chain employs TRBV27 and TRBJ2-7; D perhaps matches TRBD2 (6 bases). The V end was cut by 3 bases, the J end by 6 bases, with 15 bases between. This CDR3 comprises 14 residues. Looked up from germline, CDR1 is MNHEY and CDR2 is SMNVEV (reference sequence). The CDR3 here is CASSFQASASEQYF. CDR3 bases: TGTGCCAGCAGTTTCCAGGCTAGCGCCAGCGAGCAGTACTTC.

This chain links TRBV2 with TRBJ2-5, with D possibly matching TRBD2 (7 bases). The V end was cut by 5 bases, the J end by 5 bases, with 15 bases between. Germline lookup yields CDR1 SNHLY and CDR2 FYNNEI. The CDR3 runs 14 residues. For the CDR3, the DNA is TGTGCCAGCAGTCCTCAAAAGGGGGGGGAGACCCAGTACTTC. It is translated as CASSPQKGGETQYF.

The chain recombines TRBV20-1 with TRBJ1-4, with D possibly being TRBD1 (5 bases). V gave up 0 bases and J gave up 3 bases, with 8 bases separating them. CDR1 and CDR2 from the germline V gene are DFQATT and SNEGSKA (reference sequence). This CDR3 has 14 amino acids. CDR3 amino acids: CSARDRAANEKLFF. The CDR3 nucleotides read TGCAGTGCTAGAGACAGGGCAGCTAATGAAAAACTGTTTTTT.

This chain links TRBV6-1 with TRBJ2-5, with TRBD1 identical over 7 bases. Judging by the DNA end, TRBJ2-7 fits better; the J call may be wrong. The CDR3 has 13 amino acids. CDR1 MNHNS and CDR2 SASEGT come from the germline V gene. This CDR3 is CASQTGLFYEQYF. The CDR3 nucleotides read TGTGCCAGCCAGACAGGGTTATTTTACGAGCAGTACTTC.